These T cell receptor beta chains were read from a single sample in a study of T cell repertoires in cytomegalovirus infection. Using its own MiXCR run on the reads, TCRdb lists one record per CDR3 protein. The data contain 90,000 to 120,000 distinct CDR3 sequences, more than 20% of them singletons. Source material: CD8+ T cells from PBMCs. Receptor source: a human donor in good health (CMV status not recorded). Some clones in this sample may be carry-over from other donors' samples. Both conserved end residues are part of each CDR3. Each record gives: D gene, clone size, V gene, J gene, CDR3 protein, CDR3 DNA. The D gene is left open where the match is weak. Rows may omit the clone size; those that give it use once, few, many or a size class.

d_gene: NA
abundance: few
v_gene: TRBV15
j_gene: TRBJ1-1
CDR3aa: CATSRDRGGSEAFF
CDR3nt: TGTGCCACCAGCAGAGATAGGGGTGGCTCTGAAGCTTTCTTT

d_gene: TRBD2
abundance: NA
v_gene: TRBV12-3/TRBV12-4
j_gene: TRBJ2-7
CDR3aa: CASSPSSGGHLGEQYF
CDR3nt: TGTGCCAGCAGTCCTTCTAGCGGGGGACACTTAGGAGAGCAGTACTTC

d_gene: TRBD2
abundance: NA
v_gene: TRBV5-1
j_gene: TRBJ2-7
CDR3aa: CASSLGTSLNEQYF
CDR3nt: TGCGCCAGCAGCTTGGGGACTAGTCTAAACGAGCAGTACTTC

d_gene: TRBD2
abundance: few
v_gene: TRBV12-3/TRBV12-4
j_gene: TRBJ2-1
CDR3aa: CASRAGLAADNEQFF
CDR3nt: TGTGCCAGCAGGGCGGGACTAGCGGCAGACAATGAGCAGTTCTTC

d_gene: TRBD2
abundance: many
v_gene: TRBV6-1
j_gene: TRBJ2-1
CDR3aa: CASSSGLTNEQFF
CDR3nt: TGTGCCAGCAGTTCGGGACTAACCAATGAGCAGTTCTTC

d_gene: NA
abundance: few
v_gene: TRBV27
j_gene: TRBJ1-5
CDR3aa: CASSPRDRPNQPQHF
CDR3nt: TGTGCCAGCAGTCCCCGAGACAGGCCCAATCAGCCCCAGCATTTT

d_gene: NA
abundance: many
v_gene: TRBV28
j_gene: TRBJ2-2
CDR3aa: CASSPLGGPNTGELFF
CDR3nt: TGTGCCAGCAGCCCGCTTGGGGGCCCGAACACCGGGGAGCTGTTTTTT

d_gene: NA
abundance: few
v_gene: TRBV2
j_gene: TRBJ2-2
CDR3aa: CASSDGVRPGELFF
CDR3nt: TGTGCCAGCAGTGACGGTGTGAGGCCCGGGGAGCTGTTTTTT

d_gene: TRBD1
abundance: NA
v_gene: TRBV12-5
j_gene: TRBJ2-7
CDR3aa: CASGLLQGERAYEQYF
CDR3nt: TGTGCTAGTGGCCTTCTTCAGGGGGAGAGGGCCTACGAGCAGTACTTC

d_gene: TRBD1
abundance: once
v_gene: TRBV7-9
j_gene: TRBJ2-7
CDR3aa: CASSQSGTGGSEQYF
CDR3nt: TGTGCCAGCAGCCAATCTGGGACAGGGGGCTCCGAGCAGTACTTC

d_gene: TRBD1
abundance: NA
v_gene: TRBV7-9
j_gene: TRBJ2-3
CDR3aa: CASSGRATGTGFTDTQYF
CDR3nt: TGTGCCAGCAGCGGGCGGGCAACCGGGACAGGATTCACAGATACGCAGTATTTT

d_gene: TRBD2
abundance: NA
v_gene: TRBV13
j_gene: TRBJ2-1
CDR3aa: CASSLFSGSSYNEQFF
CDR3nt: TGTGCCAGCAGCCTCTTTAGCGGGAGCTCCTACAATGAGCAGTTCTTC

d_gene: NA
abundance: many
v_gene: TRBV7-8
j_gene: TRBJ1-1
CDR3aa: CASSFPETGIDTEAFF
CDR3nt: TGTGCCAGCAGCTTCCCCGAGACGGGGATCGACACTGAAGCTTTCTTT

d_gene: TRBD2
abundance: NA
v_gene: TRBV4-2
j_gene: TRBJ2-3
CDR3aa: CASSQDPAGGTDTQYF
CDR3nt: TGTGCCAGCAGCCAAGATCCAGCGGGGGGAACAGATACGCAGTATTTT

d_gene: TRBD2
abundance: many
v_gene: TRBV7-2
j_gene: TRBJ2-2
CDR3aa: CASSFNGGGAGELFF
CDR3nt: TGTGCCAGCAGCTTTAACGGGGGGGGCGCCGGGGAGCTGTTTTTT

d_gene: NA
abundance: few
v_gene: TRBV2
j_gene: TRBJ2-1
CDR3aa: CATKEGDSYNEQFF
CDR3nt: TGTGCCACAAAAGAGGGGGATTCCTACAATGAGCAGTTCTTC

d_gene: NA
abundance: few
v_gene: TRBV12-5
j_gene: TRBJ2-1
CDR3aa: CASGDQGGWSYNEQFF
CDR3nt: TGTGCTAGTGGAGATCAAGGGGGGTGGTCCTACAATGAGCAGTTCTTC

d_gene: TRBD1
abundance: NA
v_gene: TRBV24-1
j_gene: TRBJ1-6
CDR3aa: CATSEGTDGSPLHF
CDR3nt: TGTGCCACCAGTGAAGGGACAGACGGATCACCCCTCCACTTT

d_gene: TRBD2
abundance: NA
v_gene: TRBV15
j_gene: TRBJ2-1
CDR3aa: CATSGSGRAVNEQFF
CDR3nt: TGTGCCACCAGCGGTAGCGGGAGGGCCGTCAATGAGCAGTTCTTC

d_gene: TRBD1
abundance: NA
v_gene: TRBV6-5
j_gene: TRBJ2-7
CDR3aa: CASSTGTGNYEQYF
CDR3nt: TGTGCCAGCAGTACGGGGACAGGGAACTACGAGCAGTACTTC

d_gene: NA
abundance: many
v_gene: TRBV28
j_gene: TRBJ2-6
CDR3aa: CASSSQKGANVLTF
CDR3nt: TGTGCCAGCAGTTCCCAGAAAGGGGCCAACGTCCTGACTTTC

d_gene: NA
abundance: many
v_gene: TRBV28
j_gene: TRBJ2-1
CDR3aa: CASSFGVREEQFF
CDR3nt: TGTGCCAGCAGTTTCGGGGTGAGGGAAGAGCAGTTCTTC

d_gene: NA
abundance: many
v_gene: TRBV28
j_gene: TRBJ1-5
CDR3aa: CASRPDRNNQPQHF
CDR3nt: TGTGCCAGCAGACCAGACAGAAACAATCAGCCCCAGCATTTT

d_gene: NA
abundance: few
v_gene: TRBV12-3/TRBV12-4
j_gene: TRBJ2-3
CDR3aa: CASRGVVGSTDTQYF
CDR3nt: TGTGCCAGCCGAGGGGTTGTGGGAAGCACAGATACGCAGTATTTT

d_gene: NA
abundance: few
v_gene: TRBV10-3
j_gene: TRBJ2-1
CDR3aa: CAISDTGSSYNEQFF
CDR3nt: TGTGCCATCAGTGACACCGGGAGCTCCTACAATGAGCAGTTCTTC

d_gene: TRBD2
abundance: NA
v_gene: TRBV4-3
j_gene: TRBJ2-2
CDR3aa: CASSHGLAGGETNTGELFF
CDR3nt: TGCGCCAGCAGCCATGGACTAGCGGGCGGCGAAACGAACACCGGGGAGCTGTTTTTT

d_gene: NA
abundance: few
v_gene: TRBV6-1
j_gene: TRBJ2-7
CDR3aa: CASSYGHRYEQYF
CDR3nt: TGTGCCAGCAGTTATGGACATCGCTACGAGCAGTACTTC

d_gene: TRBD1
abundance: many
v_gene: TRBV7-8
j_gene: TRBJ2-1
CDR3aa: CASSLETGGNEQFF
CDR3nt: TGTGCCAGCAGCTTAGAAACAGGGGGCAATGAGCAGTTCTTC

d_gene: NA
abundance: few
v_gene: TRBV20-1
j_gene: TRBJ2-1
CDR3aa: CSASPSAMGSYNEQFF
CDR3nt: TGCAGTGCTAGCCCCTCAGCGATGGGGTCCTACAATGAGCAGTTCTTC

d_gene: NA
abundance: NA
v_gene: TRBV20-1
j_gene: TRBJ2-7
CDR3aa: CSASPLWTYEQYF
CDR3nt: TGCAGTGCTAGCCCCCTCTGGACCTACGAGCAGTACTTC

d_gene: TRBD2
abundance: NA
v_gene: TRBV20-1
j_gene: TRBJ2-5
CDR3aa: CSARGPWLSGGGETQYF
CDR3nt: TGCAGTGCTAGAGGCCCTTGGTTAAGCGGGGGAGGAGAGACCCAGTACTTC

d_gene: NA
abundance: few
v_gene: TRBV2
j_gene: TRBJ1-1
CDR3aa: CASRVGLMNTEAFF
CDR3nt: TGTGCCAGCAGGGTTGGACTGATGAACACTGAAGCTTTCTTT

d_gene: TRBD2
abundance: NA
v_gene: TRBV4-1
j_gene: TRBJ2-3
CDR3aa: CASSQKAGGRADTQYF
CDR3nt: TGCGCCAGCAGCCAAAAGGCGGGGGGGCGGGCAGATACGCAGTATTTT

d_gene: NA
abundance: NA
v_gene: TRBV5-6
j_gene: TRBJ2-5
CDR3aa: CASSLDGGETQYF
CDR3nt: TGTGCCAGCAGCTTGGACGGGGGAGAGACCCAGTACTTC

d_gene: NA
abundance: many
v_gene: TRBV7-2
j_gene: TRBJ2-6
CDR3aa: CASSLAVLDRSGANVLTF
CDR3nt: TGTGCCAGCAGCTTAGCGGTTCTTGACCGCTCTGGGGCCAACGTCCTGACTTTC

d_gene: NA
abundance: NA
v_gene: TRBV11-3
j_gene: TRBJ2-7
CDR3aa: CASARRGDRAYEQYF
CDR3nt: TGTGCCAGCGCCCGGCGGGGGGACAGGGCCTACGAGCAGTACTTC

d_gene: TRBD1
abundance: few
v_gene: TRBV19
j_gene: TRBJ2-7
CDR3aa: CASSKDRTNSYEQYF
CDR3nt: TGTGCCAGTAGTAAGGACAGGACCAACTCCTACGAGCAGTACTTC